The 24 T cell receptor beta chains presented below share a single source sample, sequenced in a study of blood T cell repertoires in COVID-19. Some clones are missing from TCRdb's copy, which holds only in-frame ones; the method was immunoSEQ multiplex PCR. The table records around 270,000 clones, roughly 86% of them present only once. The specimen sequenced was peripheral blood. These receptors all stem from a woman aged 60-75 years with COVID-19, enrolled during active disease.

The gene calls are TRBV5-1 and TRBJ2-2; D unclear. CDR1 and CDR2 (germline): SGHRS, YFSETQ. The CDR3 has 14 residues. Trimming took off 4 bases at V and 5 bases at J, with 12 bases between the two ends. Here the CDR3 DNA reads TGCGCCAGCAGCCCGACGAGGTGGACCGGGGAGCTGTTTTTT. Encoded protein: CASSPTRWTGELFF.

J is TRBJ1-4 and V is TRBV10-3; 8 bases match TRBD1. This CDR3 is 12 amino acids long. Trimming took 10 bases from V and 6 from J; bases not matched to a gene: 4. The germline V gene has CDR1 ENHRY and CDR2 SYGVKD. CDR3 loop: CASSGQDEKLFF. CDR3 DNA: TGTGCCAGCTCGGGACAGGATGAAAAACTGTTTTTT.

Comments on this clone: Other DNA sequences within the sample encode an identical CDR3. The V call is TRBV30, the J call TRBJ1-2, with a tentative D call TRBD1 (6 bases). CDR1 and CDR2 from the germline V gene are GTSNPN and SVGIG (reference sequence). The CDR3 spans 13 residues. Trimming took 0 bases from V and 5 from J, leaving 10 bases between them. For the CDR3, the DNA is TGTGCCTGGAGTGTACAGGGAATGTATGGCTACACCTTC. The encoded protein is CAWSVQGMYGYTF. Looking up the rest from reference TRBV30 and TRBJ1-2 gives the full variable domain: SQTIHQWPATLVQPVGSPLSLECTVEGTSNPNLYWYRQAAGRGLQLLFYSVGIGQISSEVPQNLSASRPQDRQFILSSKKLLLSDSGFYLCAWSVQGMYGYTFGSGTRLTVV.

The chain employs TRBV9 and TRBJ1-4; 7 bases fit TRBD1. The ends lost 3 bases at V and 3 bases at J; junction bases unmatched: 5. CDR1 SGDLS and CDR2 YYNGEE come from the germline V gene. The CDR3 sequence is 15 residues long. The CDR3 DNA sequence: TGTGCCAGCAGCGCAGACAGGGTTTCTAATGAAAAACTGTTTTTT. Its protein is CASSADRVSNEKLFF.

The rearrangement links TRBV7-3 to TRBJ2-5, with TRBD2 as a possible D gene (5 bases). Trimming stripped 2 bases from V and 6 bases from J, with 10 bases between. In germline, CDR1 is SGHTA, CDR2 FQGTGA. The CDR3 has 13 residues. The DNA of the CDR3 is TGTGCCAGCAGCTTAGCGGTCGGGAAGACCCAGTACTTC. Its translation is CASSLAVGKTQYF.

V gene TRBV2 combines with J gene TRBJ1-4, with D tentatively TRBD1 (6 bases). The CDR3 has 15 residues. CDR1 is SNHLY, CDR2 FYNNEI, per germline. V was clipped by 4 bases and J by 7 bases, with 16 bases between them. The CDR3 DNA follows: TGTGCCAGCAGTGGAAGTCAGGGGTGGAGTGAAAAACTGTTTTTT. This encodes CASSGSQGWSEKLFF.

This clone was seen just once. This chain connects TRBV7-9 to TRBJ1-1; tentative D call: TRBD1 (5 bases). The V and J ends lost 5 bases and 5 bases respectively, with 18 bases between them. This CDR3 region has 15 residues. Looked up from germline, CDR1 is SEHNR and CDR2 is FQNEAQ (reference sequence). CDR3 sequence (DNA): TGTGCCAGCAGCCAAGGGATAGGGGTTGTTACTGAAGCTTTCTTT. This sequence encodes CASSQGIGVVTEAFF.

Only one count was recorded for this clone. V is TRBV4-1 and J is TRBJ2-7; D not certain. The CDR3 has 13 residues. Germline V gives CDR1 MGHRA, CDR2 YSYEKL. The V end was cut by 3 bases, the J end by 5 bases, with 11 bases between. The chain's CDR3 is CASSQVPSDEQYF. CDR3 bases: TGCGCCAGCAGCCAGGTCCCCTCGGACGAGCAGTACTTC.

This chain uses TRBV30 with TRBJ1-1; weak D call: TRBD1 (5 bases). The CDR3 length is 14 residues. Germline V gene sequence: CDR1 GTSNPN, CDR2 SVGIG (reference sequence). The ends were cut back, 0 bases at V and 1 base at J, with 9 bases in the middle. The CDR3 spells CAWSVGRANTEAFF. In nucleotides, the CDR3 is TGTGCCTGGAGTGTAGGCAGGGCGAACACTGAAGCTTTCTTT. The full variable domain, completed using reference TRBV30 and TRBJ1-1, is SQTIHQWPATLVQPVGSPLSLECTVEGTSNPNLYWYRQAAGRGLQLLFYSVGIGQISSEVPQNLSASRPQDRQFILSSKKLLLSDSGFYLCAWSVGRANTEAFFGQGTRLTVV.

There are a few counts of this clone. This rearrangement joins TRBV11-2 to TRBJ2-2; possible D gene TRBD2, 5 bases. The germline gives CDR1 SGHAT, CDR2 FQNNGV. This CDR3 spans 13 amino acids. The V gene lost 2 bases and the J gene lost 7 bases, with 8 bases spanning the gap. The CDR3 region is CASSLSSVGELFF. The CDR3 nucleotides read TGTGCCAGCAGCTTAAGTAGCGTCGGGGAGCTGTTTTTT.

V usage is TRBV5-8 and J usage is TRBJ1-5; D is unresolved. The CDR3 extends over 13 amino acids. CDR1 and CDR2 (germline): SGHTS, YDEGEE. V was shortened by 7 bases and J by 7 bases, with 15 bases between the two germline ends. CDR3 protein: CASSGSGSQPQHF. DNA of the CDR3: TGTGCCAGCTCGGGTTCGGGTTCCCAGCCCCAGCATTTT.

The chain has TRBV10-3 and TRBJ1-1, with D perhaps TRBD1 (5 bases). The CDR3 is 15 residues long. In germline, CDR1 is ENHRY, CDR2 SYGVKD. V lost 3 bases and J lost 5, with 16 bases in between. CDR3 coding DNA: TGTGCCATCAGTGAAGTGGACACCCTGGGAACTGAAGCTTTCTTT. Translation: CAISEVDTLGTEAFF.

The chain employs TRBV10-3 and TRBJ1-6; no clear D. This CDR3 is 13 amino acids long. Trimming left V 1 base short and J 9 bases short, with 7 bases between. Germline CDR1 reads ENHRY; CDR2 reads SYGVKD. The CDR3 sequence is CAISELRGSPLHF. The CDR3 DNA reads TGTGCCATCAGTGAGTTGCGGGGTTCACCCCTCCACTTT.

V is TRBV19 and J is TRBJ1-5; TRBD1 might be the D (5 bases). This CDR3 region has 16 residues. With 3 bases removed from V and 4 bases from J, the gap between germline ends came to 16 bases. Germline V CDR1 and CDR2: LNHDA, SQIVND (reference sequence). The CDR3 loop reads CASSMELRGPNQPQHF. DNA for the CDR3: TGTGCCAGTAGTATGGAGTTAAGGGGCCCTAATCAGCCCCAGCATTTT.

This chain joins TRBV7-2 and TRBJ2-5; 13 nucleotides agree with TRBD2. Germline V gene lookup returns CDR1 SGHTA and CDR2 FQGNSA. The CDR3 contains 16 residues. J was trimmed by 3 bases and V by 1 base; bases with no gene match: 2. CDR3 sequence reads: CASSLVGLAGKETQYF. Written as DNA, the CDR3 is TGTGCCAGCAGCTTAGTGGGACTAGCGGGAAAAGAGACCCAGTACTTC. Full variable domain (outside the CDR3, taken from reference TRBV7-2 and TRBJ2-5): GAGVSQSPSNKVTEKGKDVELRCDPISGHTALYWYRQSLGQGLEFLIYFQGNSAPDKSGLPSDRFSAERTGGSVSTLTIQRTQQEDSAVYLCASSLVGLAGKETQYFGPGTRLLVL.

This clone was detected only a few times. The chain employs TRBV5-1 and TRBJ2-7; 9 bases fit TRBD1. Per germline, CDR1 SGHRS and CDR2 YFSETQ. V shed 4 bases, J shed 6 bases, and the junction held 5 bases outside the gene matches. This CDR3 comprises 13 residues. The chain's CDR3 is CASSDGTGLEQYF. The CDR3 region has the DNA TGCGCCAGCAGCGACGGGACAGGGCTCGAGCAGTACTTC.

V is TRBV2 and J is TRBJ1-2; 10 bases line up with TRBD1. The CDR3 runs 15 residues. Trimming cost V 6 bases and J 4 bases; bases outside gene matches: 8. Germline CDR1 is SNHLY and CDR2 is FYNNEI. CDR3 coding DNA: TGTGCCAGCAGCCGTCGACAGGGGGCGGGCTATGGCTACACCTTC. Residues: CASSRRQGAGYGYTF.

The genes are TRBV20-1 and TRBJ1-2, with a possible D match to TRBD1 (5 bases). V lost 3 bases and J lost 8, with 13 bases in between. The CDR3 runs 12 residues. CDR1 is DFQATT, CDR2 SNEGSKA, per germline (reference sequence). CDR3: CSASAGDRGYTF. CDR3 DNA: TGCAGTGCTAGTGCGGGGGATCGGGGCTACACCTTC.

The gene calls are TRBV15 and TRBJ2-5; perhaps TRBD1 as D (5 bases). CDR3 size: 15 residues. Germline V lookup: CDR1 LNHNV, CDR2 YYDKDF (reference sequence). Trimming left V 0 bases short and J 7 bases short, with 15 bases between. The CDR3 is CATSRDLTGGVTQYF. CDR3 DNA: TGTGCCACCAGCAGAGATCTAACAGGCGGCGTGACCCAGTACTTC.

This clone was detected once. The chain uses TRBV27 and TRBJ1-2; D unresolved. The CDR3 sequence is 12 residues long. The germline V and J ends were trimmed by 7 bases and 4 bases, with 10 bases remaining between them. Germline V gene lookup returns CDR1 MNHEY and CDR2 SMNVEV (reference sequence). The CDR3 region has the DNA TGTGCCAGCACCTCTGGGAGCTATGGCTACACCTTC. Amino acids: CASTSGSYGYTF.

The chain has TRBV4-2 and TRBJ1-6; D is possibly TRBD1 (5 bases). Trimming left V 3 bases short and J 0 bases short, with 9 bases between. Looked up from germline, CDR1 is LGHNA and CDR2 is YNFKEQ. This CDR3 is built from 16 residues. The CDR3, as DNA: TGTGCCAGCAGCCAGGACAAGAGCTCCTATAATTCACCCCTCCACTTT. Protein: CASSQDKSSYNSPLHF.

V gene TRBV7-2 combines with J gene TRBJ2-1; D is ambiguous. V was trimmed by 1 base and J by 1 base, leaving 8 bases between them. This CDR3 comprises 15 residues. Germline V lookup: CDR1 SGHTA, CDR2 FQGNSA. CDR3: CASSLGLESYNEQFF. The CDR3 nucleotides read TGTGCCAGCAGCTTAGGGCTAGAATCCTACAATGAGCAGTTCTTC. The whole variable domain, remainder taken from reference TRBV7-2 and TRBJ2-1, is GAGVSQSPSNKVTEKGKDVELRCDPISGHTALYWYRQSLGQGLEFLIYFQGNSAPDKSGLPSDRFSAERTGGSVSTLTIQRTQQEDSAVYLCASSLGLESYNEQFFGPGTRLTVL.

The chain employs TRBV4-3 and TRBJ2-3; 10 nucleotides agree with TRBD2. This CDR3 has 16 residues. J was trimmed by 3 bases and V by 3 bases; bases with no gene match: 6. Germline V gene lookup returns CDR1 LGHNA and CDR2 YSLEER. The CDR3 is CASSHSPGLATDTQYF. CDR3 DNA sequence: TGCGCCAGCAGCCATAGCCCGGGACTAGCGACAGATACGCAGTATTTT.

This rearrangement joins TRBV30 to TRBJ1-5; D may be TRBD1 (6 bases). This CDR3 has 13 residues. V lost 5 bases and J lost 3, with 11 bases in between. Germline assignment: CDR1 GTSNPN and CDR2 SVGIG (reference sequence). This chain's CDR3 is CAWGRGANQPQHF. As DNA, the CDR3 is TGTGCCTGGGGCAGGGGCGCCAATCAGCCCCAGCATTTT.